This T cell receptor beta chain came from a study of T cell repertoires in cytomegalovirus infection. Study in general: In public TCR beta signatures, there were indications of both CMV infection and matching HLA type. General study points: There were HLA-C-restricted CMV-specific TCR beta clonotypes dominating the ex vivo response.

Germline loops: CDR1 MNHEY, CDR2 SVGAGI. Trimming left V 0 bases short and J 2 bases short, with 10 bases between. This CDR3 is 15 amino acids long. Using its own MiXCR run on the reads, TCRdb lists one record per CDR3 protein. The repertoire includes some 900,000 distinct CDR3 sequences, 30% to 35% of them detected once, and approximately 13% sits in the top ten. A remark on this clonotype: Antigen specificity is unknown.

This TCR came from a human donor in good health (CMV status not recorded). Some clones in this sample may be carry-over from other donors' samples. The gene calls are TRBV6-5 and TRBJ2-5; weak D call: TRBD1 (5 bases). Here the sequenced sample was cultured CD8+ T cells from PBMCs, taken from culture after CMV antigen stimulation. For the CDR3, the DNA is TGTGCCAGCAGTTACTCGTCAGGGTGGCAAGAGACCCAGTACTTC. Translated, it gives CASSYSSGWQETQYF.